Following are 19 T cell receptor beta chains from one sample sequenced in a study of OX40 agonist ivuxolimab in advanced cancers. The library was made by the immunoSEQ multiplex PCR assay. TCRdb retrieved this table from immuneACCESS and kept in-frame rearrangements only. Not all clones are present; in checked studies, unresolved V genes account for under half, and no reason is known for the remainder. For this sample the table gives about 46,000 clones, of which about 90% were detected only once. The ten largest clones take up around 58% of the sample. The sample here was CD4+ or CD8+ T cells sorted from blood, taken in a trial of the OX40 agonist ivuxolimab. The receptors were gathered from an adult with an advanced solid tumor such as melanoma, head and neck, liver or kidney cancer.

This chain connects TRBV29-1 to TRBJ2-5; D gene uncertain. The germline V gene encodes CDR1 SQVTM and CDR2 ANQGSEA. Trimming removed 4 bases from V and 1 base from J, with 7 bases in between. The CDR3 is made up of 12 amino acids. The CDR3 is CSVGRSQETQYF. The CDR3 nucleotides read TGCAGCGTTGGTCGATCCCAAGAGACCCAGTACTTC.

This clone was detected only once. The V call is TRBV2, the J call TRBJ2-5; D uncertain. This CDR3 is built from 13 residues. The V end was cut by 0 bases, the J end by 7 bases, with 9 bases between. Germline V gene sequence: CDR1 SNHLY, CDR2 FYNNEI. The chain's CDR3 is CASSEALHTTQYF. Written as DNA, the CDR3 is TGTGCCAGCAGTGAAGCTCTTCATACGACCCAGTACTTC.

The V and J genes are TRBV28 and TRBJ1-6; no clear D gene. Germline V gives CDR1 MDHEN, CDR2 SYDVKM. CDR3 size: 17 residues. Between the trimmed V and J ends, which lost 7 bases and 6 bases, there was a span of 22 bases. CDR3 bases: TGTGCCAGCACCTTAAGTCGGGAGGGCATCCTTAATTCACCCCTCCACTTT. Translated: CASTLSREGILNSPLHF.

The table lists this clone with many counts. The rearrangement joins TRBV6-6 to TRBJ2-7, with D perhaps TRBD2 (6 bases). The germline V gene has CDR1 MNHNY and CDR2 SVGAGI (reference sequence). This CDR3 spans 15 amino acids. The germline V and J ends were trimmed by 6 bases and 2 bases, with 17 bases remaining between them. The CDR3 DNA reads as TGTGCCAGCAGGGCCACCGGAGGGGCCCCCTACGAGCAGTACTTC. Translated: CASRATGGAPYEQYF.

The chain uses TRBV7-8 and TRBJ2-3; the match to TRBD1 covers 7 bases. CDR3 length: 17 amino acids. The V gene end was trimmed by 5 bases and the J gene end by 5 bases; junction bases not matched to a gene: 16. CDR1 is SGHVS, CDR2 FQNEAQ, per germline. The DNA for the CDR3 is TGTGCCAGCAGCCTACAAAGACAGGGCAAAAACAAAGATACGCAGTATTTT. It encodes CASSLQRQGKNKDTQYF.

This chain connects TRBV4-2 to TRBJ2-7; TRBD1 aligns across 9 bases. V shed 3 bases and J 2 bases; nucleotides not matched to a gene: 2. CDR1 is LGHNA and CDR2 is YNFKEQ in the germline V gene. The CDR3 loop spans 14 amino acids. CDR3 residues: CASSQGQGTYEQYF. The CDR3 DNA is TGTGCCAGCAGCCAGGGACAGGGAACCTACGAGCAGTACTTC.

The genes are TRBV7-6 and TRBJ2-3, with D tentatively TRBD1 (6 bases). CDR1 and CDR2 (germline): SGHVS, FNYEAQ. Trimming shortened V by 5 bases and J by 0 bases, and 12 bases separated the two germline ends. The CDR3 contains 15 residues. In DNA form, the CDR3 reads TGTGCCAGCAGCCTACTAAGGGGGAGCACAGATACGCAGTATTTT. Protein: CASSLLRGSTDTQYF.

J is TRBJ2-1 and V is TRBV11-2; TRBD1 might be the D (6 bases). V lost 5 bases, J lost 0 bases, and 14 bases lay in between. The CDR3 totals 16 residues. Germline V gene data show CDR1 as SGHAT and CDR2 as FQNNGV. The CDR3 sequence: CASSPQTGNSYNEQFF. The CDR3 nucleotides are TGTGCCAGCAGCCCACAGACAGGAAACTCCTACAATGAGCAGTTCTTC. The whole variable domain, filled in from reference TRBV11-2 and TRBJ2-1, reads EAGVAQSPRYKIIEKRQSVAFWCNPISGHATLYWYQQILGQGPKLLIQFQNNGVVDDSQLPKDRFSAERLKGVDSTLKIQPAKLEDSAVYLCASSPQTGNSYNEQFFGPGTRLTVL.

CDR3 bases: TGTGCCAGCAGAGCACCCGGAGGATTGGAGACCCAGTACTTC. Translating it yields CASRAPGGLETQYF. This rearrangement joins TRBV6-1 to TRBJ2-5, with a weak D call TRBD2 (5 bases). Germline lookup yields CDR1 MNHNS and CDR2 SASEGT. Trimming removed 6 bases from V and 5 bases from J, with 16 bases in between. The CDR3 has 14 amino acids.

This rearrangement joins TRBV28 to TRBJ2-3, with TRBD2 as a possible D gene (5 bases). The CDR3 contains 12 residues. Trimming removed 7 bases from V and 4 bases from J, with 9 bases in between. Germline V gene sequence: CDR1 MDHEN, CDR2 SYDVKM. This CDR3 reads CASTVGADTQYF. In DNA form, the CDR3 reads TGTGCCAGCACCGTCGGGGCAGATACGCAGTATTTT.

This chain uses TRBV6-1 with TRBJ2-7, with TRBD1 as a possible D gene (5 bases). Germline CDR1 and CDR2: MNHNS and SASEGT. Between the trimmed V and J ends, which lost 11 bases and 5 bases, there was a span of 16 bases. The CDR3 is made up of 12 amino acids. The CDR3 loop is CALKGRVHEQYF. CDR3 nucleotides: TGTGCCCTCAAAGGCAGGGTCCACGAGCAGTACTTC.

The chain employs TRBV10-1 and TRBJ1-1; D is ambiguous. Per the germline V gene, CDR1 is WNHNN and CDR2 is SYGVQD (reference sequence). The length of the CDR3 is 13 residues. V was trimmed by 2 bases and J by 1 base, leaving 5 bases between them. The CDR3 nucleotides read TGCGCCAGCAGTGAGCTTAGGAACACTGAAGCTTTCTTT. Amino acids: CASSELRNTEAFF.

The chain employs TRBV27 and TRBJ1-6; D call uncertain. Trimming shortened V by 0 bases and J by 5 bases, and 5 bases separated the two germline ends. Germline V gene sequence: CDR1 MNHEY, CDR2 SMNVEV (reference sequence). This CDR3 spans 14 amino acids. CDR3 loop: CASSLSSHNSPLHF. The CDR3 DNA reads TGTGCCAGCAGTTTATCCAGTCATAATTCACCCCTCCACTTT.

V is TRBV11-1 and J is TRBJ2-2; no reliable D call. V lost 4 bases to trimming and J lost 6 bases, with 12 bases between them. Germline lookup yields CDR1 SGHAT and CDR2 FQDESV (reference sequence). The CDR3 spans 14 residues. The CDR3 loop reads CASSSATRSGELFF. CDR3 sequence (DNA): TGTGCCAGCAGCTCCGCGACACGGTCCGGGGAGCTGTTTTTT.

A single count supports this clone. J is TRBJ2-3 and V is TRBV7-2; 14 bases agree with TRBD2. The V gene end was trimmed by 5 bases and the J gene end by 5 bases; junction bases not matched to a gene: 6. Looked up from germline, CDR1 is SGHTA and CDR2 is FQGNSA. The CDR3 length is 16 residues. The CDR3 protein is CASSVGLAGGKDTQYF. CDR3 DNA sequence: TGTGCCAGCAGCGTCGGACTAGCGGGAGGTAAAGATACGCAGTATTTT.

The chain links TRBV20-1 to TRBJ2-3, with D unresolved. CDR1 and CDR2 from the germline V gene are DFQATT and SNEGSKA (reference sequence). The V gene lost 5 bases and the J gene lost 4 bases, with 7 bases spanning the gap. This CDR3 is 11 amino acids long. CDR3 bases: TGCAGTGCTTACAGCCCAGATACGCAGTATTTT. The encoded protein is CSAYSPDTQYF.

This chain's CDR3 is CASSKKRQETYSNQPQHF. The CDR3 DNA reads TGTGCCAGCAGCAAAAAAAGACAGGAAACCTATAGCAATCAGCCCCAGCATTTT. The chain is built from TRBV7-8 and TRBJ1-5; possibly TRBD1 for D (6 bases). The CDR3 is made up of 18 amino acids. Trimming removed 5 bases from V and 0 bases from J, with 20 bases in between. The germline gives CDR1 SGHVS, CDR2 FQNEAQ.

This clone was observed a single time. The chain links TRBV27 to TRBJ2-3; D is ambiguous. Germline V gene sequence: CDR1 MNHEY, CDR2 SMNVEV (reference sequence). The CDR3 totals 13 residues. V gave up 6 bases and J gave up 4 bases, with 11 bases separating them. This CDR3 is CASRDQGSDTQYF. CDR3 coding DNA: TGTGCCAGCAGGGATCAAGGTTCAGATACGCAGTATTTT.

This chain connects TRBV15 to TRBJ2-1; 9 bases match TRBD2. With 8 bases clipped from V and 8 bases from J, the junction kept 4 bases outside the gene matches. The CDR3 sequence is 12 residues long. From germline, CDR1 is LNHNV and CDR2 YYDKDF (reference sequence). Here the CDR3 reads CATGTSLYEQFF. CDR3 DNA: TGTGCCACCGGGACTAGCTTGTATGAGCAGTTCTTC.